A selection of T cell receptor beta chains follows, all from one sample in a study of T cell responses to AZD1222 COVID-19 vaccine. The assay was immunoSEQ multiplex PCR, and TCRdb's table has in-frame clones only and misses some. The data show some 200,000 clones, 80% to 95% seen once. The material sequenced was peripheral blood, taken 28 days after the second AZD1222 dose. Every receptor here comes from an adult who received the AZD1222 COVID-19 vaccine. Both conserved end residues are part of each CDR3. Clone size is not always given. Where it is, it says once, few, many or a class for expanded clones.

TRBJ2-1 TRBV4-1 . CASSQVGGSENNEQFF
TRBJ2-1 TRBV5-1 . CASSPYSGRTVNEQFF
TRBJ1-6 TRBV30 . CAWTLTRGYSPLHF
TRBJ2-1 TRBV7-2 . CASSLRPPPYNEQFF
TRBJ2-7 TRBV6-2/TRBV6-3 . CASSSQGRRPYEQYF
TRBJ1-4 TRBV7-9 . CASSLRSEKLFF
TRBJ2-7 TRBV4-1 . CASVETSGSNEQYF
TRBJ1-2 TRBV2 . CASSPRPGQQYGYTF
TRBJ1-1 TRBV2 . CASSEIVGTEAFF
TRBJ2-3 TRBV5-1 . CASSLPTGRGDTQYF
TRBJ1-1 TRBV25-1 few CASSLPGGNTEAFF
TRBJ1-5 TRBV3-1/TRBV3-2 . CASSQGPHQPQHF
TRBJ2-6 TRBV2 . CASSWGLGPISGANVLTF
TRBJ2-7 TRBV30 . CAWGRGISYEQYF
TRBJ1-1 TRBV5-6 . CASTFQGREAFF
TRBJ1-5 TRBV28 . CASSLTAQPQHF
TRBJ1-5 TRBV19 . CASTPRGTGGLGQPQHF
TRBJ2-5 TRBV7-8 . CASSLAGGGQETQYF
TRBJ2-3 TRBV4-1 . CASSQEATDTQYF
TRBJ2-1 TRBV18 once CASSPRLNEQFF
TRBJ2-3 TRBV7-3 . CASSLDRPDTQYF
TRBJ1-2 TRBV7-8 . CASSGTGPIYGYTF
TRBJ1-4 TRBV5-1 . CASSARESSQKLFF
TRBJ2-1 TRBV19 . CASSTPLWDRGRNEQFF
TRBJ2-1 TRBV19 . CASSIVEPLSYNEQFF
TRBJ2-3 TRBV18 . CASSPPGTDTQYF
TRBJ2-2 TRBV12-3/TRBV12-4 once CASSPDGELFF
TRBJ1-2 TRBV19 . CASSDRAYPYGYTF
TRBJ1-1 TRBV5-1 . CASSFSGVTEAFF
TRBJ1-6 TRBV7-9 . CASSLAGLGSSYNSPLHF
TRBJ1-1 TRBV18 . CASSPESGGRAEAFF
TRBJ1-2 TRBV2 . CAGKDSLYGYTF
TRBJ2-3 TRBV6-5 many CASSYSGAGADTQYF
TRBJ1-2 TRBV5-1 . CASSLEQYGYTF
TRBJ2-6 TRBV6-1 . CASSEASTGANVLTF
TRBJ2-3 TRBV4-2 . CASSQGSDGHTDTQYF
TRBJ1-2 TRBV6-5 . CASSYDRAGSGYTF
TRBJ1-3 TRBV18 . CASSDNRNTIYF
TRBJ2-4 TRBV15 . CATSRDNGQAKNIQYF
TRBJ1-1 TRBV5-5 . CASTNGEMGGRTEAFF
TRBJ2-5 TRBV19 . CASSIGGGRIQYF
TRBJ2-7 TRBV9 . CASSEGLAEAYEQYF
TRBJ1-4 TRBV27 . CASSLTSAGGYKEELFF
TRBJ1-4 TRBV7-3 . CASSAADGFNEKLFF
TRBJ2-2 TRBV18 . CASSPGSAGTGELFF
TRBJ2-1 TRBV3-1/TRBV3-2 . CASSRETSGFYNEQFF
TRBJ1-3 TRBV4-1 few CASSQGSTILAPPGNTIYF
TRBJ1-6 TRBV7-2 once CASTGTGNSPLHF
TRBJ1-2 TRBV11-2 . CASSYTSSRAGDGYTF
TRBJ2-3 TRBV11-2 once CASSRYAGESTDTQYF
TRBJ1-4 TRBV11-2 few CASSRLGGADEKLFF
TRBJ2-1 TRBV7-2 . CASSLQDPPLAEQFF